This is a list of T cell receptor beta chains from one sample in a study of vaccination and CD4 T cells after COVID-19. These receptors have no identified antigens. A single record per CDR3 protein comes from TCRdb applying MiXCR to the PCR reads. The data show about 27,000 distinct CDR3 sequences, roughly 60% seen once. The material sequenced was CD4+ T cells from blood, cultured in vitro, taken after SARS-CoV-2 vaccination. The receptors were sampled from a human donor who received a COVID-19 vaccine. CDR3s include the opening cysteine and the closing phenylalanine or tryptophan. Fields, in order: V gene, clone size, D gene, J gene, CDR3 length, CDR3 DNA, CDR3 protein. A D gene is named only where the DNA matches it firmly. Clone size is not always given. Where it is, it says once, few, many or a class for expanded clones.

TRBV11-2	few	.	TRBJ2-2	14	TGTGCCAGCAGCTCTTGGGAGGACACCGGGGAGCTGTTTTTT	CASSSWEDTGELFF
TRBV7-8	.	TRBD2	TRBJ2-5	15	TGTGCCAGCAGCTTAGGGCAGGCATGGGGGGGGGCCCAGTACTTC	CASSLGQAWGGAQYF
TRBV25-1	.	.	TRBJ1-1	13	TGTGCCAGCAGTGCTTCGGGGGGAACTGAAGCTTTCTTT	CASSASGGTEAFF
TRBV6-1	.	TRBD1	TRBJ1-2	14	TGTGCCAGCAGTGAAGTACGGGACAGGGGTGGCTACACCTTC	CASSEVRDRGGYTF
TRBV7-9	.	.	TRBJ2-3	17	TGTGCCAGCAGCTTAGGCGGTCTCCGGCCTGAGGGGGGTACGCAGTATTTT	CASSLGGLRPEGGTQYF
TRBV6-5	.	TRBD2	TRBJ2-5	16	TGTGCCAGCAGTTACTGGGGCGGGGGGGCAGGAGAGACCCAGTACTTC	CASSYWGGGAGETQYF
TRBV6-1	.	.	TRBJ1-6	16	TGTGCCAGCACCCCGGGGTTTATCTCCTATAATTCACCCCTCCACTTT	CASTPGFISYNSPLHF
TRBV12-3/TRBV12-4	.	.	TRBJ1-1	13	TGTGCCAGCAATAAGAGGGAGAACACTGAAGCTTTCTTT	CASNKRENTEAFF
TRBV30	.	TRBD1	TRBJ2-5	15	TGTGCCTGGAGTCGTAAGACAGGGGGGTCGGAGACCCAGTACTTC	CAWSRKTGGSETQYF
TRBV15	.	.	TRBJ2-5	13	TGTGCCACCAGCAGAGAACCAGAGAAGGCCCAGTACTTC	CATSREPEKAQYF
TRBV10-3	.	TRBD2	TRBJ2-3	16	TGTGCCATCAGTGAGTCTGGCAGGGAGGGGACAGATACGCAGTATTTT	CAISESGREGTDTQYF
TRBV24-1	.	.	TRBJ2-7	14	TGTGCCACCAGTGATGGTTATCCCGGGGGCGAGCAGTACTTC	CATSDGYPGGEQYF
TRBV6-1	.	.	TRBJ2-3	16	TGTGCCAGCGGCATTAAGCGACAGGTCATAACAGATACGCAGTATTTT	CASGIKRQVITDTQYF
TRBV7-9	.	TRBD1	TRBJ1-3	15	TGTGCCAGCAGCTCGAGCAGGGGGCCTGGAAACACCATATATTTT	CASSSSRGPGNTIYF
TRBV2	once	TRBD1	TRBJ1-1	15	TGTGCCAGCAGTGAAGCGCGGACAGGGGGGGCTGAAGCTTTCTTT	CASSEARTGGAEAFF
TRBV6-1	few	TRBD1	TRBJ2-2	15	TGTGCCAGCTACCGGACAGGGTGGGGCACCGGGGAGCTGTTTTTT	CASYRTGWGTGELFF
TRBV2	.	TRBD2	TRBJ2-2	15	TGTGCCAGCAGAAAACTAGCGGGGGACACCGGGGAGCTGTTTTTT	CASRKLAGDTGELFF
TRBV19	.	.	TRBJ1-2	13	TGTGCCAGTAGTCAGGACGGTGACTATGGCTACACCTTC	CASSQDGDYGYTF
TRBV11-2	.	.	TRBJ1-3	15	TGTGCCAGCACCCCACCGGGCATCAACGGAAACACCATATATTTT	CASTPPGINGNTIYF
TRBV2	.	.	TRBJ1-6	15	TGTGCCAGCAGTGAACGGGGGGCTATAAGTTCACCCCTCCACTTT	CASSERGAISSPLHF
TRBV7-9	.	.	TRBJ2-2	13	TGTGCCAGCAGCTTAAGGGGAACCGGGGAGCTGTTTTTT	CASSLRGTGELFF
TRBV10-1	.	.	TRBJ2-2	12	TGCGCCAGCAGTGAGGGGCCCGGGGAGCTGTTTTTT	CASSEGPGELFF
TRBV11-3	.	TRBD1	TRBJ2-4	17	TGTGCCAGCAGCCCCCAAACCGGGACAGCAGTTAAAAACATTCAGTACTTC	CASSPQTGTAVKNIQYF
TRBV7-2	.	TRBD2	TRBJ2-5	13	TGTGCCAGCGTAGCGGGGGGGCGAGAGACCCAGTACTTC	CASVAGGRETQYF
TRBV12-3/TRBV12-4	.	TRBD1	TRBJ2-5	14	TGTGCCAGCAGTGTAGACAGGGTTGGGGAGACCCAGTACTTC	CASSVDRVGETQYF
TRBV20-1	.	.	TRBJ1-2	13	TGCAGTGCTTATGACGCTGAGAACTATGGCTACACCTTC	CSAYDAENYGYTF
TRBV2	.	TRBD2	TRBJ2-7	14	TGTGCCAGCAGGGGTCGGGGGGTTGCCTACGAGCAGTACTTC	CASRGRGVAYEQYF
TRBV7-9	.	.	TRBJ1-1	13	TGTGCCAGCAGCTTAGTCTCGGGCGCTGAAGCTTTCTTT	CASSLVSGAEAFF
TRBV19	.	TRBD1	TRBJ1-1	16	TGTGCCAGTAGTGGCGGGACAGGGGGCATGAACACTGAAGCTTTCTTT	CASSGGTGGMNTEAFF
TRBV5-1	.	.	TRBJ1-5	12	TGCGCCAGCAGAAAGGGGAGCCAGCCCCAGCATTTT	CASRKGSQPQHF
TRBV12-3/TRBV12-4	once	TRBD1	TRBJ1-3	16	TGTGCCAGCACGCGTTCTTCAGGGGGATACGGAAACACCATATATTTT	CASTRSSGGYGNTIYF
TRBV20-1	.	.	TRBJ2-1	13	TGCAGTGCTAGTGCAGGGAACTACAATGAGCAGTTCTTC	CSASAGNYNEQFF
TRBV29-1	once	TRBD1	TRBJ2-3	15	TGCAGCGTTGAATCGCAGGGGGATACCACAGATACGCAGTATTTT	CSVESQGDTTDTQYF
TRBV10-1	.	TRBD1	TRBJ1-2	14	TGCGCCAGCAAGGCGGGACAGGGGGTGAATGGCTACACCTTC	CASKAGQGVNGYTF
TRBV25-1	.	.	TRBJ2-1	17	TGTGCCAGCAGTCCCGGGGGAGACGGAGAGTCCTACAATGAGCAGTTCTTC	CASSPGGDGESYNEQFF
TRBV6-1	.	TRBD1	TRBJ1-2	14	TGTGCCAGCACCCCGGACAGGGAAAACTATGGCTACACCTTC	CASTPDRENYGYTF
TRBV7-2	.	TRBD1	TRBJ2-7	15	TGTGCCAGCAGCGGGGGACAGGGGCGCTCCTACGAGCAGTACTTC	CASSGGQGRSYEQYF
TRBV29-1	.	.	TRBJ1-4	15	TGCAGCGTTGCGCTAGAATTAGAAGCTAATGAAAAACTGTTTTTT	CSVALELEANEKLFF
TRBV14	.	TRBD1	TRBJ2-5	16	TGTGCCAGCAGCCTCGGACAGGGGGCATTGGTGGAGACCCAGTACTTC	CASSLGQGALVETQYF
TRBV7-9	.	TRBD1	TRBJ2-2	15	TGTGCCAGCAGCCGACAGGGTCCGAACACCGGGGAGCTGTTTTTT	CASSRQGPNTGELFF
TRBV10-3	.	TRBD1	TRBJ2-5	14	TGTGCCATCACTCCGGGACAGGGCCAAGAGACCCAGTACTTC	CAITPGQGQETQYF
TRBV25-1	.	.	TRBJ1-6	15	TGTGCCAGCATCCCCTGGCCGGTCAGCGGTTCACCCCTCCACTTT	CASIPWPVSGSPLHF
TRBV7-6	few	TRBD2	TRBJ2-2	17	TGTGCCAGCAGCTCATCCTCTAGCGGGACAAACACCGGGGAGCTGTTTTTT	CASSSSSSGTNTGELFF
TRBV7-2	.	.	TRBJ1-1	14	TGTGCCAGCAGCTTAGCGCGGCGGAACACTGAAGCTTTCTTT	CASSLARRNTEAFF
TRBV19	.	TRBD1	TRBJ2-5	15	TGTGCCAGTAGCCTCGGACAGGGCTTGCGAGAGACCCAGTACTTC	CASSLGQGLRETQYF
TRBV6-1	.	TRBD1	TRBJ1-5	16	TGTGCCAGCAGTGAATGGACAGGTTATAGCAATCAGCCCCAGCATTTT	CASSEWTGYSNQPQHF
TRBV15	once	TRBD2	TRBJ2-3	19	TGTGCCACCAGCAGAGATTTAGCGGGGGCCTCAGGATCCACAGATACGCAGTATTTT	CATSRDLAGASGSTDTQYF
TRBV24-1	.	.	TRBJ2-1	12	TGTGCCACCAAGGGGGTTTACAATGAGCAGTTCTTC	CATKGVYNEQFF
TRBV6-2/TRBV6-3	.	.	TRBJ2-1	15	TGTGCCAGCAACCGGGGATACACCACCTACAATGAGCAGTTCTTC	CASNRGYTTYNEQFF
TRBV19	few	.	TRBJ1-1	13	TGTGCCAGTAATTTACTAGGGGACACTGAAGCTTTCTTT	CASNLLGDTEAFF
TRBV20-1	.	.	TRBJ1-5	14	TGCAGTGCTAGAGAGGGGTTAGGCAATCAGCCCCAGCATTTT	CSAREGLGNQPQHF
TRBV7-2	.	TRBD1	TRBJ2-5	17	TGTGCCAGCAGCTCCCCGAAGGGGACAGGGGGCCGGGAGACCCAGTACTTC	CASSSPKGTGGRETQYF
TRBV11-2	.	TRBD1	TRBJ1-2	14	TGTGCCAGCAGCTCCCGACAGGGTAGCTATGGCTACACCTTC	CASSSRQGSYGYTF
TRBV7-9	few	.	TRBJ2-7	12	TGTGCCAGCAGCTTACGTGGCCACGAGCAGTACTTC	CASSLRGHEQYF